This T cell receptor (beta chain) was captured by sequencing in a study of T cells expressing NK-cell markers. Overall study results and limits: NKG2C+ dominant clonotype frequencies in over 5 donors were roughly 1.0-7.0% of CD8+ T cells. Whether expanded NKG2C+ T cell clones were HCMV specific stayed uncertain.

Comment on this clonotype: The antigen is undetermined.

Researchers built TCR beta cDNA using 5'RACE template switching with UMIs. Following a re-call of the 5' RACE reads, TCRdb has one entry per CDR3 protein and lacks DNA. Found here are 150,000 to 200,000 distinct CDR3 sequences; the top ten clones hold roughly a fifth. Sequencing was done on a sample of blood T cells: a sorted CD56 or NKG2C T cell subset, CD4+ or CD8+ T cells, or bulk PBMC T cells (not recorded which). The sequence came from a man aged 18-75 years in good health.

CDR3 loop: CASSLVTTGIEQYF. The rearrangement joins TRBV7-2 to TRBJ2-7; no DNA is available, so the TRBD1 call from TCRdb remains unchecked. Germline-derived CDR1 and CDR2 are SGHTA and FQGNSA. There are 14 residues in the CDR3.